This T cell receptor beta chain emerged from a study of blood T cell repertoires in COVID-19. The wider study: Collection of acute and convalescent COVID-19 samples took place in the United States, Italy and Spain. In each case, the material was cDNA or gDNA derived from T cells, B-cell-depleted T cells, or PBMCs.

As handled by the study authors: Cell counts per sample came from amplifying reference gene primers. The protocol was immunoSEQ multiplex PCR, while the TCRdb copy is restricted to in-frame clones and leaves out a portion. V, J and clone size were drawn from that table, and D and trimming were deduced from the DNA. The sample yields 110,000 to 150,000 clones, under 85% seen once. CDR1 is SGHVS, CDR2 FNYEAQ, per germline. CDR3 size: 12 residues. Trimming removed 3 bases from V and 7 bases from J, with 4 bases in between. This clone has only one observation. This TCR derives from a man in his fifties or sixties with active or convalescent COVID-19. The genes are TRBV7-6 and TRBJ1-6, with D hard to call. Material for sequencing was peripheral blood. CDR3 in DNA: TGTGCCAGCAGCTTGAGAAATTCACCCCTCCACTTT. It codes for CASSLRNSPLHF.